This T cell receptor beta chain was observed in a study of blood T cell repertoires in COVID-19. As for the study in general: PBMCs, B-cell-depleted T cells, or T cells were the source of the cDNA or gDNA that made up the material.

The CDR3 runs 15 residues. The V gene's germline CDR1 is MDHEN and CDR2 SYDVKM. V was clipped by 6 bases and J by 4 bases; unmatched bases: 8. The method was immunoSEQ multiplex PCR; TCRdb's version includes in-frame clones alone and lacks a portion of them. The data show some 300,000 clones, 70% to 90% seen once. Two consecutive negative NP/OP PCR tests, clearance, or resolved symptoms defined Cohort 3 recovery. Sequencing was carried out using PBMCs or T cells enriched from blood (not recorded which). This chain joins TRBV28 and TRBJ2-7; TRBD2 matches 11 bases. The source is a woman in her twenties or thirties who had recovered from COVID-19. CDR3 in amino acids: CASRWLAGGGYEQYF. CDR3 nucleotide sequence: TGTGCCAGCAGGTGGCTAGCGGGGGGAGGGTACGAGCAGTACTTC.